This TCR beta chain was documented in a study of cytomegalovirus exposure and HLA in healthy donors. About the research overall: Unique TCRs numbering roughly 80 million, obtained from HLA-typed donors, made up an early data release. Points from the study as a whole: Evidence from a later analysis indicated that most CMV-associated TCR beta chains looked HLA-restricted.

This clone appeared a few times. Its specificity is not known. Primers included in the PCR were 60 Vbeta and 13 Jbeta primers. Study processing details: Later reanalysis found approximately 80 million unique TCR beta chains, some 10 million of them shared. Generated by immunoSEQ multiplex PCR, the TCRdb table keeps only in-frame clones and is missing some. The DNA gave D and trimming, while V, J and clone size come from that table. The repertoire has about 180,000 clones, around 80% of them found once; the top ten carry roughly 1.5%. The CDR3 length is 16 residues. Germline lookup yields CDR1 SQVTM and CDR2 ANQGSEA. Deletions cut 4 bases from V and 2 bases from J, with 20 bases between.

The chain is built from TRBV29-1 and TRBJ1-2; D perhaps matches TRBD1 (6 bases). This sequence was found in a man aged 18 to 30 in good health and CMV-seronegative. Sequences were obtained from PBMCs. CDR3 coding DNA: TGCAGCGTTGGAGGGGGAAACGGGGAAGAGAACTATGGCTACACCTTC. This sequence encodes CSVGGGNGEENYGYTF.